These 27 T cell receptor beta chains came from one sample sequenced in a study of blood T cell repertoires in COVID-19 (dated by TCRdb to about 2020). The method behind the library was the immunoSEQ multiplex PCR assay. This is the immuneACCESS table as TCRdb keeps it, with only in-frame sequences that have V and J called. A part of the clones is gone; compared with another copy, unresolved V genes explain less than half, and the rest is unexplained. The sample has hundreds of thousands of clones on record, roughly 90% of them singletons. Jointly, the top ten make up roughly 6.6% of the sample. Sequenced input: peripheral blood. Every receptor here comes from a woman in her 70s with COVID-19, enrolled during active disease.

The rearrangement links TRBV4-3 to TRBJ1-2; D is uncertain. The germline V gene encodes CDR1 LGHNA and CDR2 YSLEER. V was pared by 0 bases and J by 7 bases, with 12 bases between. The CDR3 extends over 14 amino acids. Here the CDR3 DNA reads TGCGCCAGCAGCCAAGATAGCGGGTCCCTTGGCTACACCTTC. Its protein is CASSQDSGSLGYTF.

The chain has TRBV21-1 and TRBJ1-3. TRBV21-1 is a known pseudogene. This CDR3 has 15 amino acids. The CDR3 is CASSKVGGIGNTIYF. The CDR3 DNA is TGTGCCAGCAGCAAAGTTGGAGGGATTGGAAACACCATATATTTT.

This chain uses TRBV2 with TRBJ2-3; 7 bases line up with TRBD2. Looked up from germline, CDR1 is SNHLY and CDR2 is FYNNEI. This CDR3 is 15 amino acids long. The ends lost 4 bases at V and 1 base at J; junction bases unmatched: 5. This CDR3 reads CASSASGAGTDTQYF. Written as DNA, the CDR3 is TGTGCCAGCAGTGCCAGCGGGGCCGGCACAGATACGCAGTATTTT.

This chain connects TRBV18 to TRBJ1-3; D not resolved. CDR1 and CDR2 from the germline V gene are KGHSH and LQKENI. Trimming removed 2 bases from V and 0 bases from J, with 11 bases in between. The CDR3 loop spans 16 amino acids. CDR3 nucleotide sequence: TGTGCCAGCTCACCAATCGGTTTATCCTCTGGAAACACCATATATTTT. Protein: CASSPIGLSSGNTIYF. Based on the CDR3 plus reference TRBV18 and TRBJ1-3, the full variable domain is NAGVMQNPRHLVRRRGQEARLRCSPMKGHSHVYWYRQLPEEGLKFMVYLQKENIIDESGMPKERFSAEFPKEGPSILRIQQVVRGDSAAYFCASSPIGLSSGNTIYFGEGSWLTVV.

This rearrangement joins TRBV4-1 to TRBJ1-1; no clear D gene. There are 13 residues in the CDR3. Germline CDR1 MGHRA, CDR2 YSYEKL. V was shortened by 4 bases and J by 2 bases, with 8 bases between the two germline ends. The CDR3 nucleotides are TGCGCCAGCAGCCCACGACTTAACACTGAAGCTTTCTTT. This sequence encodes CASSPRLNTEAFF.

This chain uses TRBV6-5 with TRBJ1-1; a weak D match, TRBD1 (6 bases). Deletions cut 11 bases from V and 0 bases from J, with 16 bases between. The CDR3 extends over 14 amino acids. Germline V gene sequence: CDR1 MNHEY, CDR2 SVGAGI. CDR3 region: CASNSGHLNTEAFF. CDR3 coding DNA: TGTGCCTCAAATTCGGGACACCTGAACACTGAAGCTTTCTTT.

The chain combines TRBV30 with TRBJ1-5, with 7 nucleotides matching TRBD1. Germline V gene sequence: CDR1 GTSNPN, CDR2 SVGIG (reference sequence). CDR3 length equals 13 residues. Losses at the gene ends were 3 bases for V and 5 bases for J; bases not matched to a gene: 4. The CDR3 sequence is CAWRGQFDQPQHF. The CDR3 DNA is TGTGCCTGGAGGGGACAGTTCGATCAGCCCCAGCATTTT.

The CDR3 nucleotides read TGTGCCAGCAGCAGGACAGGGGGTCAGCCCCAGCATTTT. Its translation is CASSRTGGQPQHF. The chain has TRBV21-1 and TRBJ1-5; the table's D call, TRBD1, was not checked against the DNA. TRBV21-1 is described as a pseudogene. The CDR3 contains 13 residues.

The genes are TRBV28 and TRBJ2-3; 8 nucleotides match TRBD1. From germline, CDR1 is MDHEN and CDR2 SYDVKM. CDR3 length: 16 residues. V trimming: 4 bases; J trimming: 5 bases; junction bases outside the gene matches: 11. The CDR3, as DNA: TGTGCCAGCAGTTCGCCCCAGGGGGCAAGGGGAGATACGCAGTATTTT. This encodes CASSSPQGARGDTQYF.

The chain joins TRBV7-9 to TRBJ1-2; the D gene is possibly TRBD1 (5 bases). V was cut by 4 bases and J by 5 bases, with 20 bases left in between. Looked up from germline, CDR1 is SEHNR and CDR2 is FQNEAQ (reference sequence). The CDR3 extends over 16 amino acids. The CDR3 sequence: CASSSSLRGSGYGYTF. The CDR3 region has the DNA TGTGCCAGCAGCTCTTCCCTCCGGGGCAGCGGGTATGGCTACACCTTC.

The CDR3 coding sequence is TGTGCCACCAGTGACCCTCGACAGGGGGAGGCTGAAGCTTTCTTT. Protein sequence: CATSDPRQGEAEAFF. The chain carries TRBV24-1 and TRBJ1-1; 9 bases are a match to TRBD1. CDR1 and CDR2 from the germline V gene are KGHDR and SFDVKD. J was trimmed by 6 bases and V by 4 bases; bases with no gene match: 8. The CDR3 is made up of 15 amino acids.

CDR3 region: CATSPGGAGDTQYF. The CDR3, as DNA: TGTGCCACCAGCCCCGGGGGGGCCGGAGATACGCAGTATTTT. V and J are TRBV24-1 and TRBJ2-3; 8 nucleotides match TRBD2. The CDR3 covers 14 residues. With 7 bases clipped from V and 5 bases from J, the junction kept 7 bases outside the gene matches. From germline, CDR1 is KGHDR and CDR2 SFDVKD.

This chain uses TRBV7-9 with TRBJ1-2; 8 bases match TRBD1. With V trimmed by 4 bases and J by 6 bases, 7 bases remained unmatched. Germline V gene data show CDR1 as SEHNR and CDR2 as FQNEAQ (reference sequence). The CDR3 is made up of 14 amino acids. The CDR3 is CASSSTGELDGYTF. For the CDR3, the DNA is TGTGCCAGCAGCTCGACAGGGGAATTGGATGGCTACACCTTC.

The chain links TRBV5-6 to TRBJ2-5; 15 nucleotides line up with TRBD2. The CDR3 totals 16 residues. V lost 0 bases and J lost 6; bases outside the gene matches: 3. Germline-derived CDR1 and CDR2 are SGHDT and YYEEEE. The CDR3 DNA reads TGTGCCAGCAGCTTGGAGGGGACTAGCGGGGGGAAGACCCAGTACTTC. Its translation: CASSLEGTSGGKTQYF.

The V and J genes are TRBV30 and TRBJ2-1; possible D gene TRBD2, 5 bases. Trimming left V 3 bases short and J 6 bases short, with 18 bases between. This CDR3 comprises 15 residues. Germline V gene sequence: CDR1 GTSNPN, CDR2 SVGIG (reference sequence). The CDR3 reads CAWRTRLRATNEQFF. The CDR3 DNA sequence: TGTGCCTGGAGAACTCGCCTGCGGGCGACCAATGAGCAGTTCTTC.

In regard to this clone: This sample includes further DNA sequences coding for the same CDR3. This chain uses TRBV4-3 with TRBJ2-1; possibly TRBD2 for D (6 bases). Trimming left V 0 bases short and J 1 base short, with 7 bases between. Germline V gene lookup returns CDR1 LGHNA and CDR2 YSLEER. The CDR3 runs to 15 residues. The CDR3 DNA sequence: TGCGCCAGCAGCCAAGATGGGGGGTCCTACAATGAGCAGTTCTTC. Amino acids: CASSQDGGSYNEQFF.

This chain connects TRBV13 to TRBJ1-5; 8 bases are a match to TRBD1. In germline, CDR1 is PRHDT, CDR2 FYEKMQ (reference sequence). V trimming: 3 bases; J trimming: 7 bases; junction bases outside the gene matches: 2. The CDR3 contains 13 residues. DNA for the CDR3: TGTGCCAGCAGCTTCGACAGGGGACAGCCCCAGCATTTT. Translated: CASSFDRGQPQHF. The full variable domain, rest sourced from reference TRBV13 and TRBJ1-5, is AAGVIQSPRHLIKEKRETATLKCYPIPRHDTVYWYQQGPGQDPQFLISFYEKMQSDKGSIPDRFSAQQFSDYHSELNMSSLELGDSALYFCASSFDRGQPQHFGDGTRLSIL.

The chain is built from TRBV4-3 and TRBJ1-2; D remains ambiguous. This CDR3 region has 14 residues. The V end lost 0 bases, the J end lost 7 bases, and 12 bases lay between the germline ends. CDR1 and CDR2 from the germline V gene are LGHNA and YSLEER. The CDR3 DNA is TGCGCCAGCAGCCAAGACCCGACAATCTCTGGCTACACCTTC. Translating gives CASSQDPTISGYTF.

This clone was picked up a small number of times. The rearrangement joins TRBV7-9 to TRBJ2-7; 7 bases match TRBD1. Looked up from germline, CDR1 is SEHNR and CDR2 is FQNEAQ (reference sequence). Trimming took 4 bases from V and 2 from J; bases not matched to a gene: 8. The CDR3 consists of 15 residues. The CDR3 DNA sequence: TGTGCCAGCAGCTCCCGGGACAGATCAACCTACGAGCAGTACTTC. As protein: CASSSRDRSTYEQYF.

CDR3 in DNA: TGTGCCACCTTGCGGGGGGCGGGTAGTACTGAAGCTTTCTTT. It is translated as CATLRGAGSTEAFF. The chain combines TRBV6-5 with TRBJ1-1, with D maybe TRBD1 (6 bases). The CDR3 loop spans 14 amino acids. Trimming left V 10 bases short and J 5 bases short, with 20 bases between. In germline, CDR1 is MNHEY, CDR2 SVGAGI.

As for this clone: The junction departs from the called germline gene at one end, perhaps through a read error. The chain employs TRBV2 and TRBJ1-2, with D perhaps matching TRBD1 (6 bases). This CDR3 comprises 14 residues. CDR1 is SNHLY, CDR2 FYNNEI, per germline. CDR3 loop: CASREEQGNYGYTF. DNA of the CDR3: TGTGCCAGCAGGGAAGAACAGGGTAACTATGGCTACACCTTC.

The chain uses TRBV2 and TRBJ2-5; TRBD2 matches at 9 bases. Germline V gene sequence: CDR1 SNHLY, CDR2 FYNNEI. J gave up 4 bases and V 4 bases, and 10 bases lay outside the gene matches. The CDR3 consists of 16 residues. The CDR3, as DNA: TGTGCCAGCAGTGCCCTTCGGAGCGGGGGGTTAGAGACCCAGTACTTC. Translated: CASSALRSGGLETQYF.

This clone showed up just a few times. This sequence joins TRBV19 and TRBJ2-2; 7 bases agree with TRBD1. Germline V lookup: CDR1 LNHDA, CDR2 SQIVND (reference sequence). The CDR3 is 13 residues long. Trimming removed 5 bases from V and 7 bases from J; junction bases left unmatched: 4. This CDR3 is CASSDRVIGELFF. In DNA form, the CDR3 reads TGTGCCAGTAGTGACAGGGTTATCGGGGAGCTGTTTTTT.

The chain links TRBV9 to TRBJ2-7, with 13 bases aligning to TRBD2. The CDR3 is made up of 15 amino acids. The V segment lost 1 base and the J segment 4 bases; nucleotides outside the gene matches: 2. CDR1 and CDR2 from the germline V gene are SGDLS and YYNGEE. The CDR3, as DNA: TGTGCCAGCAGCGTAACTAGCGGGGGGGCTTACGAGCAGTACTTC. Its protein product is CASSVTSGGAYEQYF.

The chain carries TRBV30 and TRBJ2-2; 11 nucleotides match TRBD2. The CDR3 covers 20 residues. V gave up 4 bases and J gave up 3 bases; unmatched junction bases: 19. CDR1 and CDR2 (germline): GTSNPN, SVGIG (reference sequence). Here the CDR3 reads CAWKRSKASGGTQYTGELFF. In DNA form, the CDR3 reads TGTGCCTGGAAAAGATCAAAGGCTAGCGGGGGGACCCAATACACCGGGGAGCTGTTTTTT.

This clone has a handful of counts. The chain is built from TRBV25-1 and TRBJ1-1; D is possibly TRBD1 (5 bases). The V and J ends lost 0 bases and 6 bases respectively, with 14 bases between them. The CDR3 consists of 15 residues. Germline lookup yields CDR1 MGHDK and CDR2 SYGVNS. This chain's CDR3 is CASSEYGPGDPEAFF. CDR3 nucleotide sequence: TGTGCCAGCAGTGAATATGGCCCGGGGGACCCTGAAGCTTTCTTT.

The chain links TRBV2 to TRBJ2-5; 7 bases line up with TRBD1. The CDR3 loop spans 14 amino acids. Germline V gene data show CDR1 as SNHLY and CDR2 as FYNNEI. V shed 5 bases and J 2 bases; nucleotides not matched to a gene: 5. The CDR3 here is CASSKTGLQETQYF. DNA of the CDR3: TGTGCCAGCAGTAAGACAGGGTTACAAGAGACCCAGTACTTC.